The sequence of this T cell receptor (beta chain) was determined in a study of blood T cell repertoires in COVID-19. Background on the study: COVID-19 samples from acute and convalescent phases originated in the United States, Italy and Spain. T cells, B-cell-depleted T cells, or PBMCs provided the cDNA or gDNA that served as material.

Original analysis: Nucleated cell number was recorded as an estimate derived from reference gene primer amplification. Assay used: immunoSEQ multiplex PCR; TCRdb lists only in-frame clones, some missing. V, J and clone size reflect that table, while D and trimming were determined from the DNA. Of about 77,000 clones in the sample, 80% were seen once. Trimming stripped 7 bases from V and 1 base from J, with 10 bases between. This CDR3 has 13 residues. The germline gives CDR1 MNHEY, CDR2 SVGAGI. Sequencing was done on a sample of peripheral blood. The sequence was collected from a woman aged 65 to 85 with acute or convalescent COVID-19. The V gene is TRBV6-5, the J gene TRBJ1-1, with D possibly matching TRBD1 (5 bases). CDR3 sequence (DNA): TGTGCCAGCACCACGACAGCGAACACTGAAGCTTTCTTT. Its protein is CASTTTANTEAFF.